This TCR beta chain was obtained from a study of blood T cells in healthy people across ages (dated by TCRdb to between 2014 and 2017). Regarding the research as a whole: In model experiments, template switching captured roughly one uniquely barcoded TCR beta cDNA molecule for every two T cells. The study measured age-related changes in TCR beta repertoire diversity using deep sequencing normalized with unique cDNA molecular identifiers. The donors were split into four age groups: young (average around 15 years), middle-aged (39), aged (roughly 65) and long-lived (approximately 89). To avoid experimental bias, donors of different ages were distributed randomly across sequencing lanes. Using the same blood draw, the study looked at two additional independent replicas of 1 million unique cDNA reads for two donors, one aged 18 to 29 and the other aged 80 or older.

CDR1 is given as LNHNV and CDR2 as YYDKDF, both from the germline V gene (reference sequence). From the cysteine up to the phenylalanine, the CDR3 has a length of 14 residues. This entry keeps only the CDR3 DNA: 42 bases, framed from base 1. At the junction V is shortened by 7 bases and J by 7 bases; bases outside the gene matches: 7. The donors were roughly 39 Caucasian individuals from Russia, aged roughly 6 to 90 years, who were systemically healthy. About 10 milliliters of peripheral blood were collected from each donor into EDTA-treated Vacutainer tubes. PBMCs were isolated by Ficoll-Paque density-gradient centrifugation, with at least 6 million obtained per sample. Trizol reagent was used to extract total RNA from the PBMCs, yielding at least 6 micrograms per sample. For every donor, an aliquot of PBMCs went through flow cytometry to measure the percentages of naive CD45RAhigh/CD27high T cells.

General study outcomes and caveats: The long-lived group showed more naive CD4+ T cells, fewer expanded clones and increased TCR diversity than the aged group, suggesting age selection. A strong correlation was found between observed TCR beta diversity and the percentage of naive T cells measured by flow cytometry. Total diversity estimates from one million sequenced T cells were considered lower bounds and underestimates. Because the CMV infection status of the donors was unknown, age-related changes in expanded clonotypes may potentially have been confounded. Conclusive comparison of naive and antigen-experienced compartments was prevented by the profiling of bulk unsorted PBMCs. Observed TCR beta diversity per million T cells fell roughly linearly with age, and a significant reduction was already apparent by age approximately 41.

As to this clonotype: Its antigen remains unidentified. Base qualities are missing; no much larger clone stands one base away.

Library preparation used 5' RACE. TCRdb names Illumina HiSeq 2500 as the instrument used. The second PCR ran for roughly 7 to 12 cycles and used a J-beta primer mix along with a sample-barcoded 5' primer. Each TCR beta cDNA molecule received a unique molecular identifier from a template-switch 5' adaptor carrying 12 random nucleotides. Each sample yielded at least 2.5 million CDR3-containing paired-end reads. First-strand cDNA synthesis was performed from all RNA using the Mint cDNA synthesis kit, with priming by a TRBC-specific oligonucleotide. After uracil-DNA glycosylase treatment, a first 18-cycle PCR used universal primers M1SS and BC2_uni_R on all cDNA. Per the authors' processing: For normalization, 1 million high-quality reads, each with a distinct molecular identifier, were randomly selected from each sample. Instead of being binned into consensus sequences, reads with shared molecular identifiers were discarded. MiTCR, with a Q25 quality threshold and the strictest error-elimination algorithm, was used for CDR3 identification, clonotype clustering and error correction. A nonparametric unseen species model using Euler transformation provided a lower-bound estimate of total TCR beta diversity. TCRdb trimmed the raw reads at Q25, called clones with MiXCR and kept productive beta chains. Rows with a matching CDR3 protein are joined into one entry that keeps the most common DNA and genes. TCRdb, rather than the study authors, made the V and J calls. In all, the sample holds 790,000 or so distinct CDR3 sequences, and 46% of those were seen once. Clones ranked in the top ten supply 15% to 20% of the sample.

This sequence originates from a man older than 75 in good health. The material sequenced was blood. The V and J genes are TRBV15 and TRBJ1-5, with TRBD1 matching 10 junction bases. CDR3 region: CATKPGTGVQPQHF. The nucleotides read TGTGCCACCAAACCCGGGACAGGGGTACAGCCCCAGCATTTT.